A selection of T cell receptor beta chains follows, all from one sample in a study of blood T cell repertoires in COVID-19. The protocol was immunoSEQ multiplex PCR, while the TCRdb copy is restricted to in-frame clones and leaves out a portion. The table has around 250,000 clones, 91% seen once. Input material: PBMCs or T cells enriched from blood (not recorded which). Receptors were obtained from a man aged 35-49 years who had been exposed to COVID-19. Each CDR3 is given with its conserved first and last residue. The order of the fields is CDR3 DNA, CDR3 protein, V gene, J gene, clone size, D gene. The D gene is left open where the match is weak. Clone size, where shown, is once, few, many, or a class for clones that have expanded.

CDR3 DNA: TGTGCCAGCAGCTTAGAGCCGGCCAAAAACATTCAGTACTTC
CDR3 protein: CASSLEPAKNIQYF
V gene: TRBV7-9
J gene: TRBJ2-4
clone size: few
D gene: .

CDR3 DNA: TGTGCCTGGAGTTCTACAGGGACCTCTAACTATGGCTACACCTTC
CDR3 protein: CAWSSTGTSNYGYTF
V gene: TRBV30
J gene: TRBJ1-2
clone size: .
D gene: .

CDR3 DNA: TGCGCCAGCAGCGCTTCTAGCGGGACCACCGGGGAGCTGTTTTTT
CDR3 protein: CASSASSGTTGELFF
V gene: TRBV5-1
J gene: TRBJ2-2
clone size: .
D gene: TRBD2

CDR3 DNA: TGCAGCGGTTCGGACAGGGAGACTGAAGCTTTCTTT
CDR3 protein: CSGSDRETEAFF
V gene: TRBV29-1
J gene: TRBJ1-1
clone size: once
D gene: TRBD1

CDR3 DNA: TGTGCCAGTAGTACATCCAGCGGGAGTAACAATGAGCAGTTCTTC
CDR3 protein: CASSTSSGSNNEQFF
V gene: TRBV19
J gene: TRBJ2-1
clone size: .
D gene: TRBD2

CDR3 DNA: TGTGCCAGCAGCCAGGCTAATACAGGGGCCCGGCCCCTCCACTTT
CDR3 protein: CASSQANTGARPLHF
V gene: TRBV4-2
J gene: TRBJ1-6
clone size: .
D gene: TRBD1

CDR3 DNA: TGTGCCAGCAGTTACATCTGGCGGCCCTCTTCAGATACGCAGTATTTT
CDR3 protein: CASSYIWRPSSDTQYF
V gene: TRBV6-2/TRBV6-3
J gene: TRBJ2-3
clone size: .
D gene: .

CDR3 DNA: TGTGCCAGCAGCTTTTTGGCCGGGACAGCATACGAGCAGTACTTC
CDR3 protein: CASSFLAGTAYEQYF
V gene: TRBV7-2
J gene: TRBJ2-7
clone size: .
D gene: TRBD1

CDR3 DNA: TGTGCCAGCAGCGTAGTAGGGGTTGAGCAGTTCTTC
CDR3 protein: CASSVVGVEQFF
V gene: TRBV9
J gene: TRBJ2-1
clone size: .
D gene: .

CDR3 DNA: TGTGCCACCAGCACACAGGGTGCTAATGAAAAACTGTTTTTT
CDR3 protein: CATSTQGANEKLFF
V gene: TRBV15
J gene: TRBJ1-4
clone size: .
D gene: .

CDR3 DNA: TGTGCCAGCAGCTACCAGGGGGCCGGGGCCCCTAACTATGGCTACACCTTC
CDR3 protein: CASSYQGAGAPNYGYTF
V gene: TRBV11-2
J gene: TRBJ1-2
clone size: .
D gene: TRBD1

CDR3 DNA: TGTGCCAGCAGCGTAGGGGTTCGGGCTAGCGATGAGCAGTTCTTC
CDR3 protein: CASSVGVRASDEQFF
V gene: TRBV9
J gene: TRBJ2-1
clone size: .
D gene: .

CDR3 DNA: TGTGCCAGTAGTTCCACAGGGATTAACACCCAGCCCCAGCATTTT
CDR3 protein: CASSSTGINTQPQHF
V gene: TRBV19
J gene: TRBJ1-5
clone size: .
D gene: .

CDR3 DNA: TGTGCCAGCAGCTTCACTAGCCGCAATGAGCAGTTCTTC
CDR3 protein: CASSFTSRNEQFF
V gene: TRBV5-4
J gene: TRBJ2-1
clone size: .
D gene: .

CDR3 DNA: TGTGCCAGCAGTTCATACATTCCGAACACTGAAGCTTTCTTT
CDR3 protein: CASSSYIPNTEAFF
V gene: TRBV6-2/TRBV6-3
J gene: TRBJ1-1
clone size: .
D gene: .

CDR3 DNA: TGTGCCAGCAGTCGAGGCACCGGGGAGCTGTTTTTT
CDR3 protein: CASSRGTGELFF
V gene: TRBV6-5
J gene: TRBJ2-2
clone size: .
D gene: .

CDR3 DNA: TGCGCCAGCAGCCAAGATACGGGGGGAGGCTACGAGCAGTACTTC
CDR3 protein: CASSQDTGGGYEQYF
V gene: TRBV4-1
J gene: TRBJ2-7
clone size: .
D gene: TRBD2

CDR3 DNA: TGTGCCAGCAGCTCCCACAGGGGTCGGGCTGAAGCTTTCTTT
CDR3 protein: CASSSHRGRAEAFF
V gene: TRBV7-9
J gene: TRBJ1-1
clone size: .
D gene: TRBD1

CDR3 DNA: TGCGCCAGCCGAGACACGAACTCCTACAATGAGCAGTTCTTC
CDR3 protein: CASRDTNSYNEQFF
V gene: TRBV5-1
J gene: TRBJ2-1
clone size: .
D gene: .

CDR3 DNA: TGTGCCAGCAGGGGCGACTACGAGCAGTACTTC
CDR3 protein: CASRGDYEQYF
V gene: TRBV28
J gene: TRBJ2-7
clone size: .
D gene: .

CDR3 DNA: TGCAGCTGCAGACAGGAAGCTTTCTTT
CDR3 protein: CSCRQEAFF
V gene: TRBV20-1
J gene: TRBJ1-1
clone size: .
D gene: .

CDR3 DNA: TGTGCCAGCAGCCGACGGGATGACTACGAGCAGTACTTC
CDR3 protein: CASSRRDDYEQYF
V gene: TRBV6-5
J gene: TRBJ2-7
clone size: .
D gene: .

CDR3 DNA: TGTGCCAGCAGCTTAGACGGTAATGAGCAGTTCTTC
CDR3 protein: CASSLDGNEQFF
V gene: TRBV7-9
J gene: TRBJ2-1
clone size: .
D gene: .

CDR3 DNA: TGTGCCACCAGTGACCCCGGGACAGGGACTGGGGAGCAGTACTTC
CDR3 protein: CATSDPGTGTGEQYF
V gene: TRBV24-1
J gene: TRBJ2-7
clone size: few
D gene: TRBD1

CDR3 DNA: TGCGCCAGCAGCTTCCTAGCGGGGACCTACGAGCAGTACTTC
CDR3 protein: CASSFLAGTYEQYF
V gene: TRBV5-1
J gene: TRBJ2-7
clone size: .
D gene: TRBD2

CDR3 DNA: TGTGCCAGCAGCTTGACGACCTCAGGGTGGTTCTTC
CDR3 protein: CASSLTTSGWFF
V gene: TRBV5-6
J gene: TRBJ2-1
clone size: .
D gene: .

CDR3 DNA: TGTGCCAGCAGCTGGGGACAGGGCTTTGGAAACACCATATATTTT
CDR3 protein: CASSWGQGFGNTIYF
V gene: TRBV28
J gene: TRBJ1-3
clone size: .
D gene: TRBD1

CDR3 DNA: TGTGCCAGCAGTGCGAGTAGCTACGAGCAGTACTTC
CDR3 protein: CASSASSYEQYF
V gene: TRBV2
J gene: TRBJ2-7
clone size: .
D gene: .

CDR3 DNA: TGTGCCAGCAGCGCTGGGGGGACAGGCCATGAGGGCTACACCTTC
CDR3 protein: CASSAGGTGHEGYTF
V gene: TRBV7-3
J gene: TRBJ1-2
clone size: .
D gene: TRBD1

CDR3 DNA: TGTGCCAGCGGACTGGTTGCCACGATCTCTGGGGCCAACGTCCTGACTTTC
CDR3 protein: CASGLVATISGANVLTF
V gene: TRBV28
J gene: TRBJ2-6
clone size: .
D gene: .

CDR3 DNA: TGTGCCACCAGCAAGACAAAAGGGACTAGCGGGAGTCACGAGCAGTACTTC
CDR3 protein: CATSKTKGTSGSHEQYF
V gene: TRBV15
J gene: TRBJ2-7
clone size: .
D gene: TRBD2

CDR3 DNA: TGTGCCAGCAGCGTAGTGCCGGGGTACAATGAGCAGTTCTTC
CDR3 protein: CASSVVPGYNEQFF
V gene: TRBV9
J gene: TRBJ2-1
clone size: .
D gene: .

CDR3 DNA: TGTGCCAGCAATCCTAGAAGACAGGACCAAGAGACCCAGTACTTC
CDR3 protein: CASNPRRQDQETQYF
V gene: TRBV2
J gene: TRBJ2-5
clone size: once
D gene: .

CDR3 DNA: TGTGCCAGCAGCTTGGTGAGTTCCTACGAGCAGTACTTC
CDR3 protein: CASSLVSSYEQYF
V gene: TRBV5-6
J gene: TRBJ2-7
clone size: once
D gene: .

CDR3 DNA: TGTGCCAGCAGAGCGCTAGCTAGTGATACGCAGTATTTT
CDR3 protein: CASRALASDTQYF
V gene: TRBV7-3
J gene: TRBJ2-3
clone size: .
D gene: .

CDR3 DNA: TGTGCCAGCGGGATACGAAAGAGGGCCGACGCTGGCTACACCTTC
CDR3 protein: CASGIRKRADAGYTF
V gene: TRBV6-6
J gene: TRBJ1-2
clone size: .
D gene: .

CDR3 DNA: TGTGCCAGCAGCACAACGGGACTAGCGTACGAGACCCAGTACTTC
CDR3 protein: CASSTTGLAYETQYF
V gene: TRBV3-1/TRBV3-2
J gene: TRBJ2-5
clone size: .
D gene: TRBD2

CDR3 DNA: TGTGCCAGCAGTCGGACTAGCGGGAGGCCGAGCTCCTACAATGAGCAGTTCTTC
CDR3 protein: CASSRTSGRPSSYNEQFF
V gene: TRBV27
J gene: TRBJ2-1
clone size: .
D gene: TRBD2

CDR3 DNA: TGTGCCAGCAGCCGACAGGGGGCAAAGGATGAGCAGTTCTTC
CDR3 protein: CASSRQGAKDEQFF
V gene: TRBV7-9
J gene: TRBJ2-1
clone size: .
D gene: TRBD1

CDR3 DNA: .
CDR3 protein: CASSRRAGSSYNSPLHF
V gene: TRBV3-1/TRBV3-2
J gene: TRBJ1-6
clone size: .
D gene: .